This T cell receptor (beta chain) stems from a study of CD8 T cells in Susac syndrome. General study results and limits: Individuals included in the TCR sequencing and HLA analysis were acknowledged by the study to be relatively few in number.

The RNA, about 0.5 to 1 ug, was put through reverse transcription using random hexamers. Each CDR3 protein gets one entry after TCRdb re-called the immunoSEQ multiplex PCR reads with MiXCR. The sample includes about 140,000 distinct CDR3 sequences, approximately 95% of them seen just once. The TEMRA cells underwent FACS enrichment, while the CD8+ and CD4+ T cells underwent negative isolation. The CDR3 is 14 amino acids. The germline V gene has CDR1 DFQATT and CDR2 SNEGSKA (reference sequence). V lost 6 bases to trimming and J lost 5 bases; unmatched junction nucleotides: 9. This clonotype occurred a few times. Its antigen remains unidentified.

Sequencing used CD4+ T cells from PBMCs. The rearrangement uses TRBV20-1 and TRBJ2-7, with TRBD2 identical over 11 bases. This receptor was taken from a human donor with multiple sclerosis. Written as DNA, the CDR3 is TGCAGTGCAAGTAGCGGGAGGGCTGGAAACGAGCAGTACTTC. Translated, it gives CSASSGRAGNEQYF.